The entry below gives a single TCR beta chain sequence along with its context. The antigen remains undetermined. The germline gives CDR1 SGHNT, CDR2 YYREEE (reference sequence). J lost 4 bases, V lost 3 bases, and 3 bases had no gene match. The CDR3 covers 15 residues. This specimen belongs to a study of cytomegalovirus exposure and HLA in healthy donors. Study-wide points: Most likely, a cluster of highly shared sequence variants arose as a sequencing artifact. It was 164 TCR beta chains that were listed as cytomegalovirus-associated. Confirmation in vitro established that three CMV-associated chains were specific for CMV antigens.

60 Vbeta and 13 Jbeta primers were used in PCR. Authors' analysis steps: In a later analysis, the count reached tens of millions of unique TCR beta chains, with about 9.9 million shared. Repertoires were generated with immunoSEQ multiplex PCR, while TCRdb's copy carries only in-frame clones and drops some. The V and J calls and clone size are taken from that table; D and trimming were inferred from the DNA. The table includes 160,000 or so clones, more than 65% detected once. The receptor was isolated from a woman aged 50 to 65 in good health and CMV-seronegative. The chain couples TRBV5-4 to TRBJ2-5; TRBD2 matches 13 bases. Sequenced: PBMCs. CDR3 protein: CASSSWTSGRETQYF. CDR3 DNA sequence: TGTGCCAGCAGCTCTTGGACTAGCGGGAGAGAGACCCAGTACTTC.